The clone carrying this T cell receptor (beta chain) was observed once. Its antigen is unknown. Assay: immunoSEQ multiplex PCR; the TCRdb copy retains only in-frame clones and omits some. The profile shows hundreds of thousands of clones, about 92% of them singletons. This sample is part of a study of T cell responses to AZD1222 COVID-19 vaccine. Study-wide findings and caveats: Donors skewed white British and female; clonal diversity was possibly underestimated. Regions 160-218 and 743-854 dominated among vaccine-associated CD4 TCRs spanning spike.

Germline loops: CDR1 SGHVS, CDR2 FQNEAQ. The CDR3 is 13 amino acids. Trimming removed 5 bases from V and 5 bases from J; junction bases left unmatched: 5. Sequencing used peripheral blood, obtained on day 0 of MenACWY control vaccination. The chain is built from TRBV7-8 and TRBJ2-5; 7 nucleotides line up with TRBD2. This clonotype originated in an adult in good health. This CDR3 is CASSRGLVETQYF. CDR3 nucleotides: TGTGCCAGCAGCAGAGGACTAGTTGAGACCCAGTACTTC.